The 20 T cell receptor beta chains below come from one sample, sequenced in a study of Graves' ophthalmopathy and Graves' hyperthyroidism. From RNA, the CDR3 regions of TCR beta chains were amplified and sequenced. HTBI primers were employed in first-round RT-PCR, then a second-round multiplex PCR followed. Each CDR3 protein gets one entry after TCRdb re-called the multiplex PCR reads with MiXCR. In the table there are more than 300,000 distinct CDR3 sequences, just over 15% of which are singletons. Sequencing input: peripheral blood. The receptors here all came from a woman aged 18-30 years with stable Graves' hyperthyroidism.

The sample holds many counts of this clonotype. The CDR3 is CASSFRTGPMNTEAFF. In DNA, the CDR3 is TGTGCCAGCAGTTTTAGGACAGGGCCCATGAACACTGAAGCTTTCTTT. The rearrangement joins TRBV12-3 or TRBV12-4 to TRBJ1-1, with TRBD1 identical over 8 bases. The CDR3 loop spans 16 amino acids. With V trimmed by 3 bases and J by 0 bases, 6 bases remained unmatched.

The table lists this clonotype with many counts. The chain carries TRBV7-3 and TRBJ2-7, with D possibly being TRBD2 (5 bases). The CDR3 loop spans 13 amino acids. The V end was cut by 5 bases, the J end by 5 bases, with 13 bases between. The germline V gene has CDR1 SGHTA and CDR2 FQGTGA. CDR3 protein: CASSGGPGHEQYF. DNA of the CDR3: TGTGCCAGCAGCGGAGGACCCGGCCACGAGCAGTACTTC.

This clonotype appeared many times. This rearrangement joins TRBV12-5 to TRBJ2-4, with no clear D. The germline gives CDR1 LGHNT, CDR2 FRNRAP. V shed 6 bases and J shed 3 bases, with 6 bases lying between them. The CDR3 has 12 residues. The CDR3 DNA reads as TGTGCTAGTGGGGGGATCAAAAACATTCAGTACTTC. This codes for CASGGIKNIQYF.

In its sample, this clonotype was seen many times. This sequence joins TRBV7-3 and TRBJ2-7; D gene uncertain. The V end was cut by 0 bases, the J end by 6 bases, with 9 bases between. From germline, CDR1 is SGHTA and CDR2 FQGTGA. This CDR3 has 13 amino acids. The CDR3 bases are TGTGCCAGCAGCTTAACGACGGTATCCGAGCAGTACTTC. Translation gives CASSLTTVSEQYF.

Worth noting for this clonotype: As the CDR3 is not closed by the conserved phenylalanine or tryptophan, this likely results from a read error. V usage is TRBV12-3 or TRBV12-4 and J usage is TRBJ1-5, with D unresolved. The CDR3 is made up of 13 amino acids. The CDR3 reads CASGLRYDQPQHV. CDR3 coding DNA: TGTGCCAGCGGTTTAAGATACGATCAGCCCCAGCATGTT.

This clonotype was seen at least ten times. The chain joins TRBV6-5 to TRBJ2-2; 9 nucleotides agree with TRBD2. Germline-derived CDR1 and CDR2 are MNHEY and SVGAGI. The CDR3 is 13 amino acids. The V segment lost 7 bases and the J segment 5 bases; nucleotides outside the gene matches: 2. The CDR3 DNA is TGTGCCAGCAAGGGACTAGCTACCGGGGAGCTGTTTTTT. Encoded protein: CASKGLATGELFF.

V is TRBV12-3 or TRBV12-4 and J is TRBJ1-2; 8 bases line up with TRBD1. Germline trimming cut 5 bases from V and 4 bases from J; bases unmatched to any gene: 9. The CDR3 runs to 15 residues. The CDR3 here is CASSRLDRVSYGYTF. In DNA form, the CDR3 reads TGTGCCAGCAGTAGGTTGGACAGGGTGAGCTATGGCTACACCTTC.

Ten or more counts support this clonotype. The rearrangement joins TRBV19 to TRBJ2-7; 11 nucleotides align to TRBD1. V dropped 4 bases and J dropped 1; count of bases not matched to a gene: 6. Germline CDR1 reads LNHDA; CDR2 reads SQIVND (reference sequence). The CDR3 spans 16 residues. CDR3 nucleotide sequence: TGTGCCAGTAGTACCTCCGGGACAGGGGGTTCCTACGAGCAGTACTTC. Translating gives CASSTSGTGGSYEQYF.

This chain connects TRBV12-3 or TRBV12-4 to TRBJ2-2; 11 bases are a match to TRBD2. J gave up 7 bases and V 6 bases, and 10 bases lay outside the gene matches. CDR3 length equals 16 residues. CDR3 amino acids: CASRRPSGGYDGELFF. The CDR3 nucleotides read TGTGCCAGCAGACGACCTAGCGGGGGGTACGACGGGGAGCTGTTTTTT.

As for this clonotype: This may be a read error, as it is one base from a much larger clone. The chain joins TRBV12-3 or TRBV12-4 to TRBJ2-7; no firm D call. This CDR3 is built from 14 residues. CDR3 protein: CASSLFLTTYEQCF. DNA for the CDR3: TGTGCCAGCAGTTTATTTCTGACCACCTACGAGCAGTGCTTC.

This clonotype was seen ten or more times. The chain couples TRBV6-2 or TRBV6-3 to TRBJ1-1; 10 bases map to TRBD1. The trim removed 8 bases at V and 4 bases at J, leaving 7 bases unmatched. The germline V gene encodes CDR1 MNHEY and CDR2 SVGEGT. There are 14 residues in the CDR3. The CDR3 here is CASGGQGLGTEAFF. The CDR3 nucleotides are TGTGCCAGCGGGGGACAGGGGCTGGGCACTGAAGCTTTCTTT.

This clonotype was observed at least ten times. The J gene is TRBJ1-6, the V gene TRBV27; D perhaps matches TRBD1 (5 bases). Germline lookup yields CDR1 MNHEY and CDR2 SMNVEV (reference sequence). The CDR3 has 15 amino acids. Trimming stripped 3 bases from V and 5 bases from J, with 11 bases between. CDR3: CASSLTPGHNSPLHF. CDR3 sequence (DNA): TGTGCCAGCAGTTTGACTCCGGGGCATAATTCACCCCTCCACTTT.

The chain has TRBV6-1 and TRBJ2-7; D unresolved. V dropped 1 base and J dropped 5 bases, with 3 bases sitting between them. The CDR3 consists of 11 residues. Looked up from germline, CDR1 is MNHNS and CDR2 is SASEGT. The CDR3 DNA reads TGTGCCAGCAGTGAAGAAAACGAGCAGTACTTC. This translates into CASSEENEQYF.

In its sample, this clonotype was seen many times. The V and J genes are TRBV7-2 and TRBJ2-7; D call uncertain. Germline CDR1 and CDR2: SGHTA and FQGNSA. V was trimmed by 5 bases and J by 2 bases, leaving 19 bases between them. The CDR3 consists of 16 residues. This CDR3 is CASSLRGGSSAYEQYF. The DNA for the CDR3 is TGTGCCAGCAGCCTCCGAGGTGGTTCGTCCGCCTACGAGCAGTACTTC.

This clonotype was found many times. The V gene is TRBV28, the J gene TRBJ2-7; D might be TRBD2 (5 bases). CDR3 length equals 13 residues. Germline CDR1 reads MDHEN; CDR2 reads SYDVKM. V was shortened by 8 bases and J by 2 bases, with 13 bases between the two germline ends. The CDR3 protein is CASAIPGTYEQYF. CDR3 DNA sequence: TGTGCCAGCGCGATTCCGGGAACCTACGAGCAGTACTTC.

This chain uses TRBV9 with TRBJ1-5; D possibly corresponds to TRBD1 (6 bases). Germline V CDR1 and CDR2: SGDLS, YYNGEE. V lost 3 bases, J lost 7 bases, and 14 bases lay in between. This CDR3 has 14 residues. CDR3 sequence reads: CASSAKGGSQPQHF. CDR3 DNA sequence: TGTGCCAGCAGCGCAAAGGGGGGCAGCCAGCCCCAGCATTTT.

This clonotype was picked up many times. CDR3 in amino acids: CASSLGTTGANVLTF. CDR3 nucleotides: TGTGCCAGCAGCTTAGGGACGACTGGGGCCAACGTCCTGACTTTC. The chain joins TRBV11-3 to TRBJ2-6; D is unresolved. In germline, CDR1 is SGHNT, CDR2 YENEEA. The CDR3 runs to 15 residues. Trimming shortened V by 1 base and J by 2 bases, and 6 bases separated the two germline ends.

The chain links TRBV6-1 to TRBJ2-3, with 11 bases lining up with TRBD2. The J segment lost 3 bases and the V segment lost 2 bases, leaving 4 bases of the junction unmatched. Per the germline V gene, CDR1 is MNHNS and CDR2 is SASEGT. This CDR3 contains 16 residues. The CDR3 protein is CASSEITSGGTDTQYF. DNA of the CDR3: TGTGCCAGCAGTGAAATAACTAGCGGGGGAACAGATACGCAGTATTTT.

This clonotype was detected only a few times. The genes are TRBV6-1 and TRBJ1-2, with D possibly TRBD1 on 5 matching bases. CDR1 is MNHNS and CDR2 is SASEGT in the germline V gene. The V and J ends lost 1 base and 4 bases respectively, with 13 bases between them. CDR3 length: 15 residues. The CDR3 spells CASSEGTSLPYGYTF. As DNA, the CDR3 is TGTGCCAGCAGTGAAGGGACAAGTCTCCCCTATGGCTACACCTTC.

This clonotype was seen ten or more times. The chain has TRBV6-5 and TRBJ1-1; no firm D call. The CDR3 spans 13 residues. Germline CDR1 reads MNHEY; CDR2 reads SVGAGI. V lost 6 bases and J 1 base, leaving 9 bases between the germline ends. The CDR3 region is CASRQHTNTEAFF. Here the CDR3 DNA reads TGTGCCAGCAGGCAACATACGAACACTGAAGCTTTCTTT.